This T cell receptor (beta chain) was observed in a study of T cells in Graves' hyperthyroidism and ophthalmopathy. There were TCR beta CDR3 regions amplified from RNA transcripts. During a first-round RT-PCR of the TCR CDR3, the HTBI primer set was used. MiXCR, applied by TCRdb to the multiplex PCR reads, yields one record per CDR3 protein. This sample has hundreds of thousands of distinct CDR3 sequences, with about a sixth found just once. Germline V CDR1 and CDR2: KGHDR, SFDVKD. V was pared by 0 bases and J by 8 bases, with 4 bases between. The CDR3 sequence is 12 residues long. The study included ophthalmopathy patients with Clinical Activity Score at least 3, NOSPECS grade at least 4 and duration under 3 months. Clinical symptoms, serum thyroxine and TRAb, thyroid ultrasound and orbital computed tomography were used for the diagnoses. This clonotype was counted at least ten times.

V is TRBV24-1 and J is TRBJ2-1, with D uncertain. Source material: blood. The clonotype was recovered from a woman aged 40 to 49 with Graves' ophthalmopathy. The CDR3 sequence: CATSDLLYEQFF. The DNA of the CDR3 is TGTGCCACCAGTGATTTGTTGTATGAGCAGTTCTTC.